The T cell receptor (beta chain) described here comes from a study of T cell responses to AZD1222 COVID-19 vaccine. Across the study: The study pooled second doses at about 4 or about 12 weeks.

TCRdb's table, derived via immunoSEQ multiplex PCR, lists solely in-frame clones and lacks some. Among about 110,000 clones, approximately 88% were seen once, and the ten largest hold less than 6%. There are 16 residues in the CDR3. V lost 4 bases and J lost 1, with 13 bases in between. Germline values: CDR1 SGHDN, CDR2 FVKESK. The specimen comprised peripheral blood, sampled on day 0 of AZD1222 vaccination. The receptor's source is an adult in good health. V and J are TRBV14 and TRBJ2-2; possible D gene TRBD1, 6 bases. The CDR3 loop reads CASSLGQSLNTGELFF. CDR3 DNA sequence: TGTGCCAGCAGCCTCGGACAGAGTCTGAACACCGGGGAGCTGTTTTTT.